Sequencing of this TCR beta chain was carried out in a study of a mutant IDH1 vaccine in newly diagnosed glioma (dated by TCRdb to the early 2020s). With regard to the full study: In the chemotherapy-containing groups, vaccination started alongside temozolomide cycles, whereas in patients who had radiotherapy alone it started 4-6 weeks after radiotherapy. The week-35 safety follow-up took place at visit V12, and the week-47 end of study took place at visit V13. Of the roughly 31 treated patients, approximately 62% were male and about 38% were female, and the mean age was 40.4 years. Longitudinal TCRB deep sequencing was done for 25 to 30 treated patients, wherever samples were available for exploratory analyses. Before enrollment, most patients had been given radiochemotherapy with temozolomide as standard therapy, while the rest had received either radiotherapy alone or temozolomide alone. Peripheral blood samples were drawn at six visits, namely V03 (baseline), V05, V07, V10, V12 and V13.

Library prep was done by the immunoSEQ multiplex PCR assay. Rearranged TCR beta chain sequences were amplified with the hsTCRB Kit following the manufacturer's protocol. TCRB libraries were sequenced on an Illumina MiSeq. Per the authors' processing: Demultiplexing, trimming and gene mapping were performed with the kit vendor's proprietary platform. TCRdb took this table from immuneACCESS and kept in-frame rearrangements with V and J called. Such tables lack part of the clones; where checked against another copy, unresolved V genes explain under half of the gap, and the rest is unexplained. The V and J calls and clone size come from that table; D and trimming were worked out from the DNA. In all, the sample holds 13,000 or so clones, and about 80% of those were seen once. The ten largest clones add up to about 4% of the sample. Trimming removed 6 bases from V and 2 bases from J; the gene matches leave 2 bases unexplained. From the cysteine up to the phenylalanine, the CDR3 has a length of 14 residues. The entry retains the CDR3 DNA only, 42 bases that are in frame from base 1. CDR1 SNHLY and CDR2 FYNNEI are derived from the germline V gene.

Study-level results and caveats: The authors noted that analyses of patient blood samples could not be reproduced because of sample limitations. Immune responses induced by the vaccine were seen in roughly 92% of patients across multiple MHC alleles. No apparent relationship was observed between pseudoprogression and alterations in the top peripheral T cell clonotypes detected by TCRB sequencing. Availability determined which PBMC samples were chosen for TCRB deep sequencing.

As for this clone: Its recognized antigen is unknown. Base qualities were left out, and no much larger clone turns up one base away.

The label giving this sample's time point can be read as: week 47, end of study. Every vaccine dose consisted of 300 ug of a 20-mer mutant IDH1 peptide in Montanide, administered subcutaneously together with topical imiquimod. Patients were given eight vaccinations, in weeks 1, 3, 5, 7, 11, 15, 19 and 23, which matched visits V03 through V10. All donors had newly diagnosed IDH1-mutant astrocytomas of WHO grade 3 or 4 that showed loss of nuclear ATRX. The samples were drawn from NOA16, a multicentre, single-arm, open-label phase I trial in Germany that tested a mutant IDH1 peptide vaccine in humans for the first time. Genomic DNA for TCRB sequencing was isolated from EDTA blood with the DNeasy Blood and Tissue Kit.

Here the chain combines TRBV2 and TRBJ2-1, with 9 central nucleotides matching TRBD1. The sequence was obtained from a woman in her thirties or forties with glioma. This sample comprised PBMCs, obtained from a glioma patient whose treatment included an IDH1 peptide vaccine. The encoded CDR3 is CASSRQGAYNEQFF. The nucleotide sequence is given as TGTGCCAGCAGCCGACAGGGGGCCTACAATGAGCAGTTCTTC.